Shown below are 22 T cell receptor beta chains from a single sample sequenced in a study of blood T cell repertoires in COVID-19. Clones were sequenced by immunoSEQ multiplex PCR, and TCRdb holds only the in-frame ones, with some missing. The repertoire includes some 320,000 clones, 75% to 90% of them detected once, and about 5.2% sits in the top ten. Sample: PBMCs or T cells enriched from blood (not recorded which). The source of these receptors is a man aged 55-75 years who had recovered from COVID-19.

The V gene is TRBV4-3, the J gene TRBJ1-3; D is unclear. The V gene lost 2 bases and the J gene lost 4 bases, with 12 bases spanning the gap. The CDR3 is made up of 15 amino acids. Germline loops: CDR1 LGHNA, CDR2 YSLEER. The CDR3 bases are TGCGCCAGCAGCCAATCTGGGAGTGGGGGAAACACCATATATTTT. This sequence encodes CASSQSGSGGNTIYF.

The genes are TRBV10-3 and TRBJ2-7, with 7 bases identical to TRBD2. V lost 6 bases, J lost 7 bases, and 9 bases stayed unmatched. The CDR3 spans 13 residues. Germline loops: CDR1 ENHRY, CDR2 SYGVKD. The CDR3 region has the DNA TGTGCCATCAGGGGCGGGAGCGGAGAAGAGCAGTACTTC. Translation: CAIRGGSGEEQYF.

The V and J genes are TRBV5-1 and TRBJ2-2, with D perhaps TRBD1 (5 bases). CDR1 and CDR2 from the germline V gene are SGHRS and YFSETQ. V lost 0 bases and J 7 bases, leaving 13 bases between the germline ends. The CDR3 covers 15 residues. CDR3 coding DNA: TGCGCCAGCAGCTTGGATAGGACATCCAGCGGGGAGCTGTTTTTT. It yields the protein CASSLDRTSSGELFF. Full variable domain (rest looked up from reference TRBV5-1 and TRBJ2-2): KAGVTQTPRYLIKTRGQQVTLSCSPISGHRSVSWYQQTPGQGLQFLFEYFSETQRNKGNFPGRFSGRQFSNSRSEMNVSTLELGDSALYLCASSLDRTSSGELFFGEGSRLTVL.

The chain is built from TRBV5-6 and TRBJ1-2; no firm D call. This CDR3 is built from 11 residues. CDR1 is SGHDT and CDR2 is YYEEEE in the germline V gene. Trimming took off 2 bases at V and 8 bases at J, with 7 bases between the two ends. CDR3 DNA sequence: TGTGCCAGCAGCTTTGAGAGGGGCTACACCTTC. This encodes CASSFERGYTF.

The chain recombines TRBV7-2 with TRBJ2-3; the D is unclear. The ends were cut back, 2 bases at V and 0 bases at J, with 6 bases in the middle. The germline V gene has CDR1 SGHTA and CDR2 FQGNSA. The CDR3 is 14 amino acids. Here the CDR3 reads CASSLTVSTDTQYF. CDR3 coding DNA: TGTGCCAGCAGCTTAACGGTTAGCACAGATACGCAGTATTTT.

The rearrangement uses TRBV5-1 and TRBJ2-3, with D possibly being TRBD2 (6 bases). This CDR3 contains 13 residues. V shed 2 bases and J shed 9 bases, with 13 bases lying between them. CDR1 and CDR2 (germline): SGHRS, YFSETQ. CDR3 amino acids: CASSFGGETTQYF. The CDR3 region has the DNA TGCGCCAGCAGCTTCGGGGGTGAGACGACGCAGTATTTT.

The gene calls are TRBV24-1 and TRBJ2-3; 7 bases are shared with TRBD1. The CDR3 is 14 amino acids. Trimming took 6 bases from V and 2 from J; bases not matched to a gene: 4. Germline-derived CDR1 and CDR2 are KGHDR and SFDVKD. The CDR3 nucleotides read TGTGCCACCAGTCCGGGACAGTTCACAGATACGCAGTATTTT. Its protein is CATSPGQFTDTQYF.

The chain is built from TRBV4-1 and TRBJ2-7; D is perhaps TRBD2 (5 bases). The CDR3 loop spans 17 amino acids. Germline V lookup: CDR1 MGHRA, CDR2 YSYEKL. V was shortened by 1 base and J by 7 bases, with 23 bases between the two germline ends. As DNA, the CDR3 is TGCGCCAGCAGCCAAGGGCAAAGGACCGGGGTCTCGGGAGAGCAGTACTTC. Translating it yields CASSQGQRTGVSGEQYF.

The V and J genes are TRBV7-3 and TRBJ2-1, with 9 bases identical to TRBD1. Germline V gene lookup returns CDR1 SGHTA and CDR2 FQGTGA. The CDR3 runs to 13 residues. J was trimmed by 14 bases and V by 5 bases; bases with no gene match: 10. The CDR3 nucleotides read TGTGCCAGCAGCGAACAGGGGGCGGCGGACAAGTTCTTC. Its translation: CASSEQGAADKFF.

This chain joins TRBV7-8 and TRBJ2-7; TRBD1 might be the D (6 bases). Germline assignment: CDR1 SGHVS and CDR2 FQNEAQ. There are 13 residues in the CDR3. The V end lost 5 bases, the J end lost 4 bases, and 12 bases lay between the germline ends. CDR3 residues: CASSRTVEYEQYF. The CDR3 DNA reads TGTGCCAGCAGCCGGACAGTAGAATACGAGCAGTACTTC.

This clone was observed a single time. The rearrangement joins TRBV5-5 to TRBJ1-5; TRBD1 might be the D (6 bases). Germline V gene data show CDR1 as SGHKS and CDR2 as YYEKEE (reference sequence). With 4 bases removed from V and 7 bases from J, the gap between germline ends came to 18 bases. CDR3 size: 15 residues. In nucleotides, the CDR3 is TGTGCCAGCAGCCCCGCCACAGGGATTTTGCAGCCCCAGCATTTT. Translation gives CASSPATGILQPQHF.

This chain connects TRBV5-1 to TRBJ1-4; 10 nucleotides agree with TRBD1. From germline, CDR1 is SGHRS and CDR2 YFSETQ. The CDR3 has 15 residues. V dropped 1 base and J dropped 8; count of bases not matched to a gene: 5. The CDR3 nucleotides are TGCGCCAGCAGCTTGTCCGGGACAGGGGAGGAAAAACTGTTTTTT. Translation gives CASSLSGTGEEKLFF.

The V call is TRBV10-3, the J call TRBJ1-5, with a possible D match to TRBD1 (5 bases). CDR1 ENHRY and CDR2 SYGVKD come from the germline V gene. Trimming cost V 2 bases and J 3 bases, with 8 bases left between them. The CDR3 sequence is 14 residues long. The CDR3 DNA reads as TGTGCCATCAGTGAGGGACACCCCAATCAGCCCCAGCATTTT. This sequence encodes CAISEGHPNQPQHF.

The genes are TRBV9 and TRBJ1-6; 7 bases line up with TRBD1. Trimming removed 0 bases from V and 6 bases from J; junction bases left unmatched: 3. Germline lookup yields CDR1 SGDLS and CDR2 YYNGEE. The CDR3 runs 15 residues. CDR3: CASSVGGQTNSPLHF. Written as DNA, the CDR3 is TGTGCCAGCAGCGTAGGGGGACAGACTAATTCACCCCTCCACTTT.

The V and J genes are TRBV11-3 and TRBJ2-1; perhaps TRBD2 as D (6 bases). The V gene lost 8 bases and the J gene lost 4 bases, with 15 bases spanning the gap. Germline assignment: CDR1 SGHNT and CDR2 YENEEA. CDR3 length: 14 residues. CDR3 amino acids: CASSSGLLYNEQFF. DNA for the CDR3: TGTGCCAGCTCCTCTGGACTACTGTACAATGAGCAGTTCTTC.

This chain joins TRBV28 and TRBJ1-4, with TRBD1 as a possible D gene (5 bases). V gave up 8 bases and J gave up 0 bases, with 16 bases separating them. CDR3 length equals 16 residues. CDR1 MDHEN and CDR2 SYDVKM come from the germline V gene. CDR3 nucleotides: TGTGCCAGCGTATCTGGGGCTTTCTCAACTAATGAAAAACTGTTTTTT. Protein product: CASVSGAFSTNEKLFF.

The DNA of the CDR3 is TGTGCCAGCAGCGAGGCAGGTAGCGGGAGGGCGGAGACCCAGTACTTC. This gives the protein CASSEAGSGRAETQYF. This rearrangement joins TRBV7-2 to TRBJ2-5; 11 positions agree with TRBD2. This CDR3 has 16 amino acids. Trimming removed 5 bases from V and 5 bases from J; junction bases left unmatched: 10. Germline-derived CDR1 and CDR2 are SGHTA and FQGNSA.

The chain combines TRBV2 with TRBJ2-7; TRBD1 agrees at 11 bases. This CDR3 contains 16 residues. Germline trimming cut 5 bases from V and 3 bases from J; bases unmatched to any gene: 9. CDR1 and CDR2 from the germline V gene are SNHLY and FYNNEI. The CDR3 protein is CASSFDGTGGSYEQYF. CDR3 bases: TGTGCCAGCAGTTTCGATGGGACAGGGGGTAGCTACGAGCAGTACTTC. The full variable domain, its missing parts supplied by reference TRBV2 and TRBJ2-7, is EPEVTQTPSHQVTQMGQEVILRCVPISNHLYFYWYRQILGQKVEFLVSFYNNEISEKSEIFDDQFSVERPDGSNFTLKIRSTKLEDSAMYFCASSFDGTGGSYEQYFGPGTRLTVT.

This chain connects TRBV19 to TRBJ2-2, with D possibly matching TRBD2 (5 bases). The CDR3 extends over 15 amino acids. The germline gives CDR1 LNHDA, CDR2 SQIVND (reference sequence). Trimming removed 2 bases from V and 0 bases from J, with 7 bases in between. The CDR3 sequence: CASSINGANTGELFF. The DNA of the CDR3 is TGTGCCAGTAGTATAAACGGGGCGAACACCGGGGAGCTGTTTTTT.

V gene TRBV7-9 combines with J gene TRBJ2-3; D is unclear. This CDR3 has 14 residues. Germline V lookup: CDR1 SEHNR, CDR2 FQNEAQ (reference sequence). V dropped 1 base and J dropped 2 bases, with 7 bases sitting between them. The DNA of the CDR3 is TGTGCCAGCAGCTTAGGAGGAAACACAGATACGCAGTATTTT. It encodes CASSLGGNTDTQYF.

The CDR3 here is CASSPRDRVPDTQYF. The CDR3 DNA follows: TGTGCCAGCAGCCCCCGGGACAGGGTGCCAGATACGCAGTATTTT. V gene TRBV3-1 (or the pseudogene TRBV3-2) combines with J gene TRBJ2-3, with 9 nucleotides matching TRBD1. The length of the CDR3 is 15 residues. Germline trimming cut 4 bases from V and 4 bases from J; bases unmatched to any gene: 6. In germline, CDR1 is LGHDT, CDR2 YNNKEL (reference sequence).

The rearrangement links TRBV25-1 to TRBJ2-1, with D maybe TRBD2 (6 bases). Germline V CDR1 and CDR2: MGHDK, SYGVNS. The CDR3 length is 12 residues. Trimming left V 8 bases short and J 2 bases short, with 7 bases between. CDR3 residues: CASGGTYNEQFF. As DNA, the CDR3 is TGTGCCAGCGGGGGGACCTACAATGAGCAGTTCTTC.